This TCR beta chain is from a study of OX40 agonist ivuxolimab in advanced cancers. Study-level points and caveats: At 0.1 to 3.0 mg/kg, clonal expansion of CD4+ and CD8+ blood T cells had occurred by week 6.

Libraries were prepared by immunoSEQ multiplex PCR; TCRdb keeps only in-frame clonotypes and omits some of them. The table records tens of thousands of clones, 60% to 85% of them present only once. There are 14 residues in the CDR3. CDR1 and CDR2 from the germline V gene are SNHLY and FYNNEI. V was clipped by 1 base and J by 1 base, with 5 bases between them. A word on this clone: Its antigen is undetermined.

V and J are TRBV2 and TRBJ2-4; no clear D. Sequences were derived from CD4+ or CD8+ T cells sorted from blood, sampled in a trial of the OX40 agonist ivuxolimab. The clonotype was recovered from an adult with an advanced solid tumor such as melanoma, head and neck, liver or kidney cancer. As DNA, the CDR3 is TGTGCCAGCAGTGAAGATCTGGCCAAAAACATTCAGTACTTC. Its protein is CASSEDLAKNIQYF.